This TCR beta chain was identified in a study of breast tumors, draining lymph nodes, adjacent tissues. Study-wide points: Compared with lymph nodes, tumors were less diverse; compared with nontumor tissue, more. Data fit most tumor T cells coming from lymph node, expanding in tumor.

Each CDR3 protein gets one entry after TCRdb re-called the multiplex PCR reads with MiXCR. The sample has 180,000 or so distinct CDR3 sequences, approximately 33% seen once. This clonotype appeared many times. Its antigen is unknown. This may be a read error, as it is one base from a much larger clone. Germline CDR1 and CDR2: SGHTA and FQGTGA. The CDR3 runs to 15 residues. Samples came from axillary lymph nodes draining the breast cancer. Sequenced input: axillary lymph node tissue. This chain links TRBV7-3 with TRBJ2-5; 9 bases match TRBD2. The receptor was derived from a female donor with breast cancer. Some clones in this sample may be carry-over from other donors' samples. The CDR3 protein is CASSLGLAVQETQHF. CDR3 in DNA: TGTGCCAGCAGCTTGGGACTAGCAGTACAAGAGACCCAGCACTTC.